This T cell receptor beta chain emerged from a study of Graves' ophthalmopathy and Graves' hyperthyroidism (dated by TCRdb to 2017 to 2018). Describing the broader study: Stable hyperthyroidism was defined as no progression to ophthalmopathy within 18 months of follow-up. In over 5 hyperthyroidism patients, the T-cell repertoires found in thyroid tissue were compared with those found in blood. In total, 135 blood samples were TCR-sequenced: fewer than 50 ophthalmopathy, under 85 hyperthyroidism and some 17 hyperthyroidism-to-ophthalmopathy patients. To explore V-J signatures that separate ophthalmopathy from hyperthyroidism, a discovery set of about 98 patients was enrolled, consisting of approximately 44 with ophthalmopathy and some 59 with stable hyperthyroidism. The independent validation cohort included about 20 hyperthyroidism patients plus 17 patients who later progressed from hyperthyroidism to ophthalmopathy. Following sampling, methimazole starting at 30 mg daily was administered to hyperthyroidism patients, and high-dose intravenous methylprednisolone was administered to ophthalmopathy patients. The study used TCR beta repertoire signatures to distinguish Graves' ophthalmopathy from Graves' hyperthyroidism and to predict progression to ophthalmopathy. Broad study findings and their caveats: Most of the expanded thyroid clonotypes with a frequency above 0.001 were also detected in blood, and it was suggested that the thyroid immune response may be reflected by blood repertoires. In validation, the model predicted ophthalmopathy progression with about 71% sensitivity and approximately 78% specificity; 12 predicted patients were CT-confirmed with GO in a median of approximately 6.5 months. Sample size was not predetermined statistically, and investigators were not blinded to group allocation. Ophthalmopathy was separated from stable hyperthyroidism by the 13-signature model with about 85% sensitivity and roughly 83% specificity in cross-validation and with 80%/75% in the test set.

For repertoire sequencing, TCR beta CDR3 regions were amplified from RNA transcripts. A first-round RT-PCR used HTBI primers with the Qiagen OneStep RT-PCR kit, followed by a second-round multiplex PCR, size selection and purification. Libraries were sequenced on an Illumina HiSeq2000 using paired-end 100 bp reads. The original methods were these. SOAPnuke was used to process the reads, removing any read that contained adapters or uncalled bases, had a mean Phred below 15, or lacked an exact match to the constant primer or identifier. High-quality paired reads were merged with COPE v1.2.5. Each unique nucleotide sequence was treated as a clonotype, and MiTCR v1.1 was used to align the clonotypes to the IMGT TRB V, D and J references. Analysis was restricted to V-J combinations with a frequency above 0.0001, which covered roughly 99% of repertoires. For each V-J combination, a TCR clonal expansion and chaos score was defined as F50 clonal expansion divided by the chaos observed in the TCRdist matrix. Welch's t-statistics and random forest were used to narrow the features down to 13 V-J combinations, which were then fed into a naive Bayes classifier. The similarity between thyroid and blood repertoires was quantified using the Morisita-Horn index. TCRdb ran its own pipeline on the public reads, namely fastp trimming at Q25 and MiXCR clone calling, and kept in-frame beta chains. Each entry merges the rows of one CDR3 protein and shows their most common DNA and genes. The authors' filters were not applied to this entry. This sample lists around 1.1 million distinct CDR3 sequences; approximately 35% were detected once. Of the sample, 11% is held by the ten largest clones.

The CDR3 numbers 15 residues from cysteine through phenylalanine. Only the CDR3 region is kept as DNA, spanning 45 bases read in frame from base 1. V is cut back by 6 bases and J by 2 bases, with 11 bases in the junction unmatched. In the germline V gene, CDR1 corresponds to SQVTM and CDR2 to ANQGSEA. This clonotype was picked up many times. Its recognized antigen is unknown. There are no base qualities to consult, and no much larger clone falls within one base. Hyperthyroidism patients were newly diagnosed, were aged 18 to 65 years, and had a disease duration under 2 months. Anyone with other autoimmune diseases, uncontrolled infections, pregnancy or lactation was excluded from the study. Clinical symptoms, serum thyroxine, TRAb, thyroid ultrasound and orbital computed tomography were used for diagnosis. Total RNA was extracted with Trizol reagent and quality-checked on an Agilent 2100 Bioanalyzer.

The clonotype was recovered from an adult man with Graves' hyperthyroidism. The V and J segments used are TRBV29-1 and TRBJ1-2, and 8 junctional nucleotides match TRBD1. The sequenced sample consisted of peripheral blood or thyroid tissue (not recorded which). The sequenced DNA is TGCAGCGTGGATCTTGGACAGGGCTACAACTATGGCTACACCTTC. Its protein is CSVDLGQGYNYGYTF. Reference TRBV29-1 and TRBJ1-2 genes cover what lies past the CDR3, so the full variable domain is SAVISQKPSRDICQRGTSLTIQCQVDSQVTMMFWYRQQPGQSLTLIATANQGSEATYESGFVIDKFPISRPNLTFSTLTVSNMSPEDSSIYLCSVDLGQGYNYGYTFGSGTRLTVV.